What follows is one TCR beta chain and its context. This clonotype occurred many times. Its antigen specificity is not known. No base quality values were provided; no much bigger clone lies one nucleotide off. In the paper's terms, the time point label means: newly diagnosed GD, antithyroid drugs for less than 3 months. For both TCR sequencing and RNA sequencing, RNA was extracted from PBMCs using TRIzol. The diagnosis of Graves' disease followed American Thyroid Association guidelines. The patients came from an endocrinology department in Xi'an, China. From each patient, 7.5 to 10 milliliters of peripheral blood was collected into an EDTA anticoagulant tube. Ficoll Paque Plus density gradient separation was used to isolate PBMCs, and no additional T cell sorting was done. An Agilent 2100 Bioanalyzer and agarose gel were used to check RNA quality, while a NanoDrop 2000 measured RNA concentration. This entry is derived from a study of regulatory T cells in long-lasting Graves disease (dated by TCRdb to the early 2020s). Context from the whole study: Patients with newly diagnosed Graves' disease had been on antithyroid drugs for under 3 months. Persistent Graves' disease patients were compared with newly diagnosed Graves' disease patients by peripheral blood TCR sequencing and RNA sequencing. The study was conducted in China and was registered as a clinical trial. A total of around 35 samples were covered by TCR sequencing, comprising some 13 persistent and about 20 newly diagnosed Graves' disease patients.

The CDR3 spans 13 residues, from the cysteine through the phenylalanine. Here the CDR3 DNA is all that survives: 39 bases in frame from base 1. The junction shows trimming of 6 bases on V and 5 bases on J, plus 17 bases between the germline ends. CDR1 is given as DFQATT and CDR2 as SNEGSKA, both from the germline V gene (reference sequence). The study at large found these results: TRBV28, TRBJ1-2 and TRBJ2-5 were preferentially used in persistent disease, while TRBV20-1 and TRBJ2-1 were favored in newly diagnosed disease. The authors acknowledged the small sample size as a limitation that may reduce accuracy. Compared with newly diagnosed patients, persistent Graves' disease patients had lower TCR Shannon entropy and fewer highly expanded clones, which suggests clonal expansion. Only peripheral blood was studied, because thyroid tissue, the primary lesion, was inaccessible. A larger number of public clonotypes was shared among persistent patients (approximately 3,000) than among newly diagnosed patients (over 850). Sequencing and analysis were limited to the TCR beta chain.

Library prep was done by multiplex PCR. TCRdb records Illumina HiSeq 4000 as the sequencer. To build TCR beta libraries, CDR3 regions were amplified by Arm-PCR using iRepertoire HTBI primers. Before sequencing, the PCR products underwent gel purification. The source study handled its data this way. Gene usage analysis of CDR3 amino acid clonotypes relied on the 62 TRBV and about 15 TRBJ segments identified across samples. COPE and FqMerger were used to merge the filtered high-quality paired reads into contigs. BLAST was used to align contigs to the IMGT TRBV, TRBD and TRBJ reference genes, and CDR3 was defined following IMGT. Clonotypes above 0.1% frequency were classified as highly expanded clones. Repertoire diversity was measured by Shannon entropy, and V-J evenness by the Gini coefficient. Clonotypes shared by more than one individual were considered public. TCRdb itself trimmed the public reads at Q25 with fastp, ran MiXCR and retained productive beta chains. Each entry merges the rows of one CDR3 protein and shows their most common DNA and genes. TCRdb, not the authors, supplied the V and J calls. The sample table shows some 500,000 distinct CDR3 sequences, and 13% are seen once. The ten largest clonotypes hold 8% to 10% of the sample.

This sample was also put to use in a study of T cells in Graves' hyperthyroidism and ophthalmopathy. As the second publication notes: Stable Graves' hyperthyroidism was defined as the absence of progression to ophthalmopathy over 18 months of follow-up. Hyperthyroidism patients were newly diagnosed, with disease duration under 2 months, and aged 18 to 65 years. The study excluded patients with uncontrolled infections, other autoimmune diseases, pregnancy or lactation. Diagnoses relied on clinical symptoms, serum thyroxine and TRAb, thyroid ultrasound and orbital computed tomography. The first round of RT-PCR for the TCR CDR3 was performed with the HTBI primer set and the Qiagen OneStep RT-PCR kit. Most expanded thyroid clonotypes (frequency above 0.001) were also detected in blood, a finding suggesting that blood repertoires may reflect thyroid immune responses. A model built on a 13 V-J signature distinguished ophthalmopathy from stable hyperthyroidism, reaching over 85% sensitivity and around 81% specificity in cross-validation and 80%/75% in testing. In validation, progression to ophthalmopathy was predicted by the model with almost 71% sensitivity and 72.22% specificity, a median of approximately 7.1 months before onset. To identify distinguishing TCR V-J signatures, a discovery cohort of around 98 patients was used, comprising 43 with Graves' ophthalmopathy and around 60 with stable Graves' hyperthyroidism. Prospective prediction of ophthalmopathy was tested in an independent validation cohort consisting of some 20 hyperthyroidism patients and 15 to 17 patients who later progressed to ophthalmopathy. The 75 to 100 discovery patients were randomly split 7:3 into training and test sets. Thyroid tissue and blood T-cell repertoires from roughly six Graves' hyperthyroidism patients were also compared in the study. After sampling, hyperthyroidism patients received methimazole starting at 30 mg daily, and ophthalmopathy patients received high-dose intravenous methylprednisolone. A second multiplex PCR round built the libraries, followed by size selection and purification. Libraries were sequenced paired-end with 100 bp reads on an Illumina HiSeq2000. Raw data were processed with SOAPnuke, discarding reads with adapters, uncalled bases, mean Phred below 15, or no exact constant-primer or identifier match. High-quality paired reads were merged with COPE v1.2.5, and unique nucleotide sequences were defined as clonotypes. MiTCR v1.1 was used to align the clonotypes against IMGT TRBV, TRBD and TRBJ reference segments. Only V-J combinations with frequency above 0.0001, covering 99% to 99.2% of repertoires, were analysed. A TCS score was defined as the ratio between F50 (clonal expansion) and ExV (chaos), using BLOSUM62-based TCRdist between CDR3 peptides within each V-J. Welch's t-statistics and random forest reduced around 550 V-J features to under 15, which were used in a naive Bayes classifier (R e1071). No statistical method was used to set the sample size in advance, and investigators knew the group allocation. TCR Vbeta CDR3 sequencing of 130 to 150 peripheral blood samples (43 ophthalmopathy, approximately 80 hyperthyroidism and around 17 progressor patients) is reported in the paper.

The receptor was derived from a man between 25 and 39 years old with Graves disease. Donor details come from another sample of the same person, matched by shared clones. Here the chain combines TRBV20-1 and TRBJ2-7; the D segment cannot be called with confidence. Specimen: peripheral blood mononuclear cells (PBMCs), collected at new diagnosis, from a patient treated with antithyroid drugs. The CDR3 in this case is CSATSFMGNEQYF. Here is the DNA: TGCAGTGCGACGAGCTTTATGGGGAACGAGCAGTACTTC.